This is a list of T cell receptor beta chains from one sample in a study of beta chain features in type 1 diabetes. Sequencing used immunoSEQ multiplex PCR; TCRdb keeps in-frame clones, though not all of them. The sample lists 100,000 to 150,000 clones; approximately 15% were seen once. Sequenced material: central memory CD4+ T cells from blood. The receptors derive from a young man with type 1 diabetes. Each CDR3 is given with its conserved first and last residue. D genes are given only for firm matches. Not all rows give a size; the values are once, few, many and, for expanded clones, a class.

D	size	V	J	DNA	CDR3
-	-	TRBV6-5	TRBJ2-5	TGTGCCAGCAGTTACCAGGCTTCAGAGACCCAGTACTTC	CASSYQASETQYF
-	few	TRBV6-6	TRBJ2-7	TGTGCCACCGTCTCGAAAGGAGGCCCGGGGTACGAGCAGTACTTC	CATVSKGGPGYEQYF
-	many	TRBV20-1	TRBJ2-1	TGCAGTGCTTCGAAGGACGTCGGCCAGTTCTTC	CSASKDVGQFF
-	few	TRBV28	TRBJ2-1	TGTGCCAGCGAGGACAGCCCCTACAATGAGCAGTTCTTC	CASEDSPYNEQFF
TRBD2	-	TRBV2	TRBJ2-7	TGTGCCAGCAGTGGGGAGGGCTACTACGAGCAGTACTTC	CASSGEGYYEQYF
TRBD1	few	TRBV7-8	TRBJ2-5	TGTGCCAGCAGCCAAGGACAGGGGCGCCAAGAGACCCAGTACTTC	CASSQGQGRQETQYF
TRBD1	-	TRBV29-1	TRBJ2-7	TGCAGCGCCCAAAGAAGGGGGCGTCGGGGCTACGAGCAGTACTTC	CSAQRRGRRGYEQYF
TRBD2	-	TRBV4-3	TRBJ2-1	TGCGCCAGCAGCCAAGGGGCGGGGGGATACTCCTACAATGAGCAGTTCTTC	CASSQGAGGYSYNEQFF
-	few	TRBV5-1	TRBJ2-6	TGCGCCAGCAACGATCGCTCTGGGGCCAACGTCCTGACTTTC	CASNDRSGANVLTF
-	-	TRBV20-1	TRBJ2-3	TGCAGTGCTTCCTCAGATACGCAGTATTTT	CSASSDTQYF
-	-	TRBV9	TRBJ1-1	TGTGCCAGCAGCGTCCTCCCCGCCGGATCTGAAGCTTTCTTT	CASSVLPAGSEAFF
TRBD1	-	TRBV7-2	TRBJ2-5	TGTGCCAGCAGCTTAGGGGGGACAGGGCTAAAGACCCAGTACTTC	CASSLGGTGLKTQYF
-	many	TRBV25-1	TRBJ2-1	TGTGCCAGCAGTGAATCGGCAGGGGAGAATGAGCAGTTCTTC	CASSESAGENEQFF
-	few	TRBV19	TRBJ2-1	TGTGCCAGTAGAAAGGATCAGGGTTACAATGAGCAGTTCTTC	CASRKDQGYNEQFF
-	-	TRBV30	TRBJ1-2	TGTGCCTGGAACAGACCCGCGCGGAACTATGGCTACACCTTC	CAWNRPARNYGYTF
-	few	TRBV11-1	TRBJ2-7	TGTGCCAGCAGCCCACCATTGAGGATCGGCTACGAGCAGTACTTC	CASSPPLRIGYEQYF
-	-	TRBV14	TRBJ1-2	TGTGCCAGCAGCCAAGATATGTGGTACTATGGCTACACCTTC	CASSQDMWYYGYTF
-	many	TRBV29-1	TRBJ1-2	TGCAGCGTAACCGACAGGAAGGATGGCTACACCTTC	CSVTDRKDGYTF
-	-	TRBV28	TRBJ2-7	TGTGCCAGCAACGGCGGCAGCTCCTACGAGCAGTACTTC	CASNGGSSYEQYF
-	many	TRBV7-2	TRBJ2-7	TGTGCCAGCAGCTTAGCTGGGACGGGACCCTACGAGCAGTACTTC	CASSLAGTGPYEQYF
-	-	TRBV5-6	TRBJ2-5	TGTGCCAGCAGCTTGGTGGAAGAGACCCAGTACTTC	CASSLVEETQYF
-	-	TRBV18	TRBJ2-7	TGTGCCAGCTCACCAAAGGACAGCCTGGCCACCTACGAGCAGTACTTC	CASSPKDSLATYEQYF
TRBD1	-	TRBV25-1	TRBJ2-1	TGTGCCAGCAGTGAAGATCGGGACAGGGGATACAATGAGCAGTTCTTC	CASSEDRDRGYNEQFF
-	few	TRBV15	TRBJ2-3	TGTGCCACCAGCAGAGCACAGGTCCCAGATACGCAGTATTTT	CATSRAQVPDTQYF
-	few	TRBV12-2	TRBJ2-1	TGTGCAAGTCGCTCCTCGACTAGCGGGAGGTACGATGAGCAGTTCTTC	CASRSSTSGRYDEQFF
-	-	TRBV30	TRBJ2-5	TGTGCCTGGAGTCCCCTGGACGGTCAAGAGACCCAGTACTTC	CAWSPLDGQETQYF
-	few	TRBV30	TRBJ2-5	TGTGCCTGGAACCAACGAGAGACCCAGTACTTC	CAWNQRETQYF
-	-	TRBV2	TRBJ1-2	TGTGCCAGCAGTGAAGGGGTTAACTATGGCTACACCTTC	CASSEGVNYGYTF
-	few	TRBV19	TRBJ1-5	TGTGCCAGTAGTATTTCAGGTGTCTCGGTCAGCAATCAGCCCCAGCATTTT	CASSISGVSVSNQPQHF
-	few	TRBV11-1	TRBJ2-1	TGTGCCAGCAGCGTTGGACTTAACAATGAGCAGTTCTTC	CASSVGLNNEQFF
TRBD1	few	TRBV5-6	TRBJ2-5	TGTGCCAGCAGCTTGGAAAACTGGGACAGAGAGACCCAGTACTTC	CASSLENWDRETQYF
TRBD1	-	TRBV4-1	TRBJ1-6	TGTGCCAGCAGCCAAGGCAGGGACAGTTCACCCCTCCACTTT	CASSQGRDSSPLHF
-	few	TRBV2	TRBJ2-7	TGTGCCAGCAAAGGGGCCTACGAGCAGTACTTC	CASKGAYEQYF
-	-	TRBV15	TRBJ2-3	TGTGCCACCAGCAGAGTCAGCACAGATACGCAGTATTTT	CATSRVSTDTQYF
-	-	TRBV30	TRBJ1-2	TGTGCCTGGAGTCTCCCCCCGAGCACGTATGGCTACACCTTC	CAWSLPPSTYGYTF
TRBD2	few	TRBV9	TRBJ2-5	TGTGCCAGCAGCGTAGCAGGTGGACTAGCGGAGACCCAGTACTTC	CASSVAGGLAETQYF
-	many	TRBV15	TRBJ1-5	TGTGCCACCAGCAAGCCGGGACGGCGTATTAATCAGCCCCAGCATTTT	CATSKPGRRINQPQHF
-	many	TRBV2	TRBJ1-5	TGTGCCAGCAAGCGAGATAGCAATCAGCCCCAGCATTTT	CASKRDSNQPQHF
-	few	TRBV2	TRBJ2-2	TGTGCCAGCAGTACCGGGACCGCAAACACCGGGGAGCTGTTTTTT	CASSTGTANTGELFF
-	-	TRBV19	TRBJ1-5	TGTGCCAGTAGTATAAGGGCGGGGACGAATCAGCCCCAGCATTTT	CASSIRAGTNQPQHF
-	-	TRBV19	TRBJ1-5	TGTGCCAGTCAGGGGAGCAATCAGCCCCAGCATTTT	CASQGSNQPQHF
-	few	TRBV28	TRBJ2-7	TGTGCCAGCAGTCCCCCCAGTACCTATTCGTACGAGCAGTACTTC	CASSPPSTYSYEQYF
-	few	TRBV11-2	TRBJ2-1	TGTGCCAGCAGCTTCCCGGGGTCCTACAATGAGCAGTTCTTC	CASSFPGSYNEQFF
-	-	TRBV30	TRBJ2-7	TGTGCCTGGAGTCGAGAGGGGGGTCGGCAGTACTTC	CAWSREGGRQYF
-	-	TRBV29-1	TRBJ2-3	TGCAGCGGCAAGGGACGGGGTGGTGGTACAGATACGCAGTATTTT	CSGKGRGGGTDTQYF
-	-	TRBV4-2	TRBJ2-5	TGTGCCAGCAGCCAAGATTTAGCCAGGGGCGGAGAGACCCAGTACTTC	CASSQDLARGGETQYF
TRBD2	few	TRBV11-3	TRBJ2-3	TGTGCCAGCAGCTTAGGTACTAGCGGGGTCACAGATACGCAGTATTTT	CASSLGTSGVTDTQYF
TRBD1	many	TRBV10-3	TRBJ1-1	TGTGCCATCAGTGAGAGAGGGGGCTCTCACACTGAAGCTTTCTTT	CAISERGGSHTEAFF
TRBD2	many	TRBV10-3	TRBJ2-7	TGTGCCATCAGTCCCGGGACTAGGGCTTACGAGCAGTACTTC	CAISPGTRAYEQYF
-	-	TRBV10-3	TRBJ2-3	TGTGCCATCAAGTGTAGTCCGGAGGATACGCAGTATTTT	CAIKCSPEDTQYF
TRBD1	-	TRBV6-5	TRBJ2-3	TGTGCCAGCAGCCGGGACAGGGGCACAGATACGCAGTATTTT	CASSRDRGTDTQYF
-	-	TRBV4-3	TRBJ2-3	TGCGCCAGCAGCCAGGTTCGACTGACAGATACGCAGTATTTT	CASSQVRLTDTQYF